The table lists the clone carrying this TCR beta chain with many counts. What it binds is not known. TCRdb re-analysed the reads in MiXCR, keeping a single row per CDR3 protein. The sample has around 360,000 distinct CDR3 sequences, roughly 34% seen once. The sample comes from a study of T cell repertoires in cytomegalovirus infection. Looking at the study overall: Both recently identified HLA-C-restricted and well-studied HLA-B-restricted CMV epitopes were used in the study. From public TCR beta signatures came an indication of both CMV infection and matching HLA type.

Study-level points and caveats: Pooled public TCR beta family frequency picked out CMV carriers with the relevant HLA. Dominant in the ex vivo response were TCR beta clonotypes restricted by HLA-C and specific for CMV.

Sample: cultured PBMCs, taken from culture after CMV antigen stimulation. This TCR was sampled from a human donor in good health (CMV status not recorded). Some clones in this sample may be carry-over from other donors' samples.

CDR3 region: CASSVGDAGHEQFF. The CDR3 nucleotides read TGTGCCAGCAGCGTGGGGGACGCCGGCCATGAGCAGTTCTTC. The chain combines TRBV9 with TRBJ2-1; possibly TRBD1 or TRBD2 for D (5 bases each). Trimming took off 2 bases at V and 8 bases at J, with 14 bases between the two ends. This CDR3 spans 14 amino acids. Germline values: CDR1 SGDLS, CDR2 YYNGEE.